The rows below give T cell receptor beta chains drawn from one sample of a study of T-cell reconstitution after alpha-beta-depleted transplantation in children. MiXCR, run by TCRdb on the PCR reads, gives a single entry per CDR3 protein. The table includes some 450,000 distinct CDR3 sequences, approximately 42% detected once. Here the sequenced sample was PBMCs, taken before TCRalphabeta/CD19-depleted stem cell transplant. Receptors were obtained from a girl aged 2-10 years with aplastic anemia, due to receive a stem cell transplant. The CDR3 runs from the conserved cysteine through the conserved F or W. The D gene is left open where the match is weak. Expanded clones are given a class, and other clones once, few, many or no size at all.

V,D,J,size,CDR3,DNA
TRBV11-2,.,TRBJ2-3,.,CASTARGRGTDTQYF,TGTGCCAGCACCGCACGTGGCAGGGGTACAGATACGCAGTATTTT
TRBV5-1,TRBD1,TRBJ2-2,many,CASSATGEEAGELFF,TGCGCCAGCAGCGCCACAGGGGAAGAGGCCGGGGAGCTGTTTTTT
TRBV29-1,.,TRBJ2-7,.,CSGKTGNYEQYF,TGCAGCGGGAAGACTGGGAACTACGAGCAGTACTTC
TRBV12-3/TRBV12-4,TRBD1,TRBJ1-5,.,CASSETGAKSNQPQHF,TGTGCCAGCAGTGAGACAGGGGCGAAAAGCAATCAGCCCCAGCATTTT
TRBV20-1,.,TRBJ1-1,.,CSPKSGVNTEAFF,TGCAGTCCCAAGTCGGGGGTGAACACTGAAGCTTTCTTT
TRBV3-1,.,TRBJ2-7,few,CASSHSSRVYEQYF,TGTGCCAGCAGCCACTCTAGCAGGGTCTACGAGCAGTACTTC
TRBV20-1,TRBD1,TRBJ1-5,.,CSAYRGDNQPQHF,TGCAGTGCTTACAGGGGCGACAATCAGCCCCAGCATTTT
TRBV6-6,TRBD1,TRBJ1-5,many,CATKRGPNQPQHF,TGTGCCACGAAAAGGGGGCCCAATCAGCCCCAGCATTTT
TRBV10-3,TRBD1,TRBJ2-3,.,CAISESPGQSYTDTQYF,TGTGCCATCAGTGAGTCACCGGGACAGTCCTACACAGATACGCAGTATTTT
TRBV24-1,TRBD2,TRBJ2-1,.,CATSDLDRRGDNEQFF,TGTGCCACCAGTGATTTGGATAGGCGGGGGGACAATGAGCAGTTCTTC
TRBV7-2,TRBD1,TRBJ2-7,.,CASSLQDRSYEQYF,TGTGCCAGCAGCTTACAGGACAGGAGCTACGAGCAGTACTTC
TRBV7-6,TRBD2,TRBJ2-4,.,CASSLGLAEGRDIQYF,TGTGCCAGCAGCTTAGGACTAGCGGAGGGAAGGGACATTCAGTACTTC
TRBV25-1,.,TRBJ1-3,.,CASTLSGNTIYF,TGTGCCAGCACCCTAAGTGGAAACACCATATATTTT
TRBV5-1,.,TRBJ2-1,.,CASSFQGLTYNEQFF,TGCGCCAGCAGCTTTCAGGGGTTGACCTACAATGAGCAGTTCTTC
TRBV12-3/TRBV12-4,TRBD2,TRBJ2-3,once,CASSFSGGAGTQYF,TGTGCCAGCAGTTTTAGCGGGGGGGCCGGTACGCAGTATTTT
TRBV5-1,.,TRBJ2-5,.,CASSLVAVVAQETQYF,TGCGCCAGCAGCTTGGTGGCGGTCGTAGCCCAAGAGACCCAGTACTTC
TRBV20-1,.,TRBJ1-6,few,CSASHPRDSPLHF,TGCAGTGCTAGCCACCCGAGGGATTCACCCCTCCACTTT
TRBV11-2,TRBD2,TRBJ2-7,many,CASSSQSGRGPLEQYF,TGTGCCAGCAGCTCCCAGAGCGGGAGGGGGCCCCTCGAGCAGTACTTC
TRBV4-2,.,TRBJ2-3,few,CASSQGQEPDTQYF,TGTGCCAGCAGCCAAGGGCAGGAACCAGATACGCAGTATTTT
TRBV6-5,.,TRBJ2-2,few,CASSYRAPRQAYTGELFF,TGTGCCAGCAGTTACCGAGCACCCAGACAAGCTTACACCGGGGAGCTGTTTTTT